This is a list of T cell receptor beta chains from one sample in a study of blood T cell repertoires in COVID-19. Produced via immunoSEQ multiplex PCR; TCRdb's table is partial and in-frame only. The sample has 120,000 or so clones; 70% to 90% are singletons. The source material was peripheral blood. The receptors stem from a woman aged 55-69 years with acute or convalescent COVID-19. Each CDR3 is given with its conserved first and last residue. A D gene is named only where the DNA matches it firmly. Size tells how often a clone was seen (once, few, many) or the class of an expanded clone, and some rows leave it out.

D gene	V gene	clone size	J gene	CDR3 DNA	CDR3 protein
TRBD2	TRBV5-1	few	TRBJ2-3	TGCGCCAGCAGCTCTGGCCTTAGGACTAGCGGCACAGATACGCAGTATTTT	CASSSGLRTSGTDTQYF
.	TRBV11-1	.	TRBJ1-1	TGTGCCAGCGGTCGACTCGAAACTGAAGCTTTCTTT	CASGRLETEAFF
TRBD2	TRBV28	once	TRBJ2-3	TGTGCCAGCAGTCCCAGCGGGAGGGCCGGGGATACGCAGTATTTT	CASSPSGRAGDTQYF
.	TRBV27	.	TRBJ2-2	TGTGCCAGCAGTCTCTCCTCGGGTAGCCTGAACACCGGGGAGCTGTTTTTT	CASSLSSGSLNTGELFF
.	TRBV6-2/TRBV6-3	.	TRBJ1-4	TGTGCCAGCAGTTACAGGGGACAAAATGAAAAACTGTTTTTT	CASSYRGQNEKLFF
.	TRBV30	few	TRBJ2-2	TGTGCCTGGAGGGGGACACGCGCGAACACCGGGGAGCTGTTTTTT	CAWRGTRANTGELFF
.	TRBV6-1	.	TRBJ1-2	TGTGCCAGCAGTGAAGCGGCCCCCGGGTACTCGGGACTCTATGGCTACACCTTC	CASSEAAPGYSGLYGYTF
.	TRBV30	few	TRBJ1-2	TGTGCCTGGGGCCAGGGATCCCATGGCTACACCTTC	CAWGQGSHGYTF
TRBD1	TRBV3-1/TRBV3-2	.	TRBJ1-1	TGTGCCAGCAGCCAAGATCACAGGGGGCGGAACACTGAAGCTTTCTTT	CASSQDHRGRNTEAFF
.	TRBV7-9	.	TRBJ2-3	TGTGCCAGCAGCTTAGCCGCGGGACGCACAGATACGCAGTATTTT	CASSLAAGRTDTQYF
.	TRBV6-1	.	TRBJ1-4	TGTGCCAGCAGTGAAACGGCTGGCAGGGCCATAAATGAAAAACTGTTTTTT	CASSETAGRAINEKLFF
.	TRBV12-3/TRBV12-4	.	TRBJ2-3	TGTGCCAGCAGCCCCCGGGATACGCAGTATTTT	CASSPRDTQYF
TRBD1	TRBV6-5	.	TRBJ1-2	TGTGCCAGCAGTCGCCAGGGGGCGGCCTATGGCTACACCTTC	CASSRQGAAYGYTF
TRBD1	TRBV9	.	TRBJ2-2	TGTGCCAGCAGCGTCAGAGGGGGCAGCACCGGGGAGCTGTTTTTT	CASSVRGGSTGELFF
TRBD1	TRBV3-1/TRBV3-2	.	TRBJ1-6	TGTGCCAGCAGCCCCCGGACAGGCGGTAATTCACCCCTCCACTTT	CASSPRTGGNSPLHF
TRBD1	TRBV6-1	.	TRBJ1-1	TGTGCCAGCAGTGAAGCAGGACAGGGGGCATTCACTGAAGCTTTCTTT	CASSEAGQGAFTEAFF
.	TRBV10-3	.	TRBJ1-5	TGTGCCATCAGCGAAACAGGGAACTACAATCAGCCCCAGCATTTT	CAISETGNYNQPQHF
.	TRBV27	.	TRBJ2-2	TGTGCCAGCAGTTTAGGAGGGGGCGGTAACACCGGGGAGCTGTTTTTT	CASSLGGGGNTGELFF
TRBD2	TRBV30	.	TRBJ2-4	TGTGCCTGGAGGAGGGAGGGACTAGCGGGACCCTTCGGCAAAAACATTCAGTACTTC	CAWRREGLAGPFGKNIQYF
.	TRBV2	.	TRBJ1-4	TGTGCCAGCAGTGCCGGACAGATGAAGAATGAAAAACTGTTTTTT	CASSAGQMKNEKLFF
.	TRBV29-1	.	TRBJ1-5	TGCAGCGTTCAATTAGGGGTCAATCAGCCCCAGCATTTT	CSVQLGVNQPQHF
.	TRBV7-6	.	TRBJ2-7	TGTGCCAGCAGCTTAGAGGGCGGGAAGGGGTACGAGCAGTACTTC	CASSLEGGKGYEQYF
TRBD2	TRBV5-4	.	TRBJ2-2	TGTGCCAGCAGCTCAGATCAAGCGGGAGGTGTGTATAGCGGGGAGCTGTTTTTT	CASSSDQAGGVYSGELFF
.	TRBV28	.	TRBJ1-2	TGTGCCAGCAATGAAGAGACTAACTATGGCTACACCTTC	CASNEETNYGYTF
TRBD1	TRBV5-1	.	TRBJ2-2	TGCGCCAGCAGGAGAGAGGGGGCTGGCACCGGGGAGCTGTTTTTT	CASRREGAGTGELFF
.	TRBV5-1	.	TRBJ1-3	TGCGCCAGCAGTTATCAGTCAGGGGTCGGGGACACCATATATTTT	CASSYQSGVGDTIYF
.	TRBV3-1/TRBV3-2	.	TRBJ1-6	TGTGCCAGCAGCCAAGGCCAGGGGAATTCACCCCTCCACTTT	CASSQGQGNSPLHF
.	TRBV2	.	TRBJ2-3	TGTGCCAGCAGTGAAGCGGTTGGGGGAGGCCGGGATACGCAGTATTTT	CASSEAVGGGRDTQYF
.	TRBV6-5	.	TRBJ1-1	TGTGCCAGCAGCACTAGCACTGAAGCTTTCTTT	CASSTSTEAFF
TRBD2	TRBV19	.	TRBJ2-3	TGTGCCAGTAATGGGCGGGAGTTAACAGATACGCAGTATTTT	CASNGRELTDTQYF
.	TRBV28	many	TRBJ1-5	TGTGCCAGCAGTTTAACAGGCTCTCATCAGCCCCAGCATTTT	CASSLTGSHQPQHF
.	TRBV3-1/TRBV3-2	few	TRBJ2-5	TGTGCCAGCAGCCAAGCCACTAGCCTCCAAGAGACCCAGTACTTC	CASSQATSLQETQYF
.	TRBV28	.	TRBJ2-4	TGTGCCAGCAGTTCCTACCTCCGGGAGCGGAACATTCAGTACTTC	CASSSYLRERNIQYF
TRBD1	TRBV7-9	few	TRBJ1-2	TGTGCCAGCAGTCGTCTAAGGGACAGGGAGTATGGCTACACCTTC	CASSRLRDREYGYTF
.	TRBV11-2	.	TRBJ2-3	TGTGCCAGCAGCTCGACGGGACTCTTAATCACAGATACGCAGTATTTT	CASSSTGLLITDTQYF
TRBD2	TRBV7-9	.	TRBJ2-1	TGTGCCAGCAGCTCCGGGACTAGCGCTCACAATGAGCAGTTCTTC	CASSSGTSAHNEQFF
TRBD1	TRBV28	.	TRBJ1-2	TGTGCCAGCAGTTTAGATCAGGGGGTATATGGCTACACCTTC	CASSLDQGVYGYTF
TRBD2	TRBV7-8	few	TRBJ2-7	TGTGCCAGCAGCTCTGAGGGAGGGATCGGCTACGAGCAGTACTTC	CASSSEGGIGYEQYF
TRBD2	TRBV18	.	TRBJ2-2	TGTGCCAGCTCACCACTGACTAGCGGGAGCACCGGGGAGCTGTTTTTT	CASSPLTSGSTGELFF
TRBD1	TRBV9	.	TRBJ1-2	TGTGCCAGCAGCGGCTCAACAGGGGCCCCACTTGGCTACACCTTC	CASSGSTGAPLGYTF
.	TRBV18	.	TRBJ1-2	TGTGCCAGCTCGCCAGACTTTTATGGCTACACCTTC	CASSPDFYGYTF
.	TRBV5-1	few	TRBJ1-1	TGCGCCAGCAGCTTGGGGACGGACTTGAACACTGAAGCTTTCTTT	CASSLGTDLNTEAFF
.	TRBV4-1	.	TRBJ1-3	TGCGCCAGCAGCCGGGAGGCAATACCGTCCGGAAACACCATATATTTT	CASSREAIPSGNTIYF
.	TRBV7-9	.	TRBJ1-3	TGTGCCAGCAGCTTAGAGACTCGGGGAAACACCATATATTTT	CASSLETRGNTIYF
.	TRBV5-1	.	TRBJ2-4	TGCGCCAGCAGCTTGCCTAGGATGTCAAACATTCAGTACTTC	CASSLPRMSNIQYF
.	TRBV11-2	.	TRBJ2-1	TGTGCCAGCAGCAAAGAACTTGGAGCGCCCTCCTACAATGAGCAGTTCTTC	CASSKELGAPSYNEQFF
.	TRBV18	.	TRBJ1-1	TGTGCCAGCTCACCATCCGGGACATCCACTGAAGCTTTCTTT	CASSPSGTSTEAFF
TRBD2	TRBV20-1	.	TRBJ2-5	TGCAGTGCTACTGACCGACTAGCGGGAGTCCTCCCCCAGACCCAGTACTTC	CSATDRLAGVLPQTQYF
.	TRBV5-1	.	TRBJ2-5	TGCGCCAGCAGCTTATTCAATCAAGAGACCCAGTACTTC	CASSLFNQETQYF
.	TRBV2	.	TRBJ1-1	TGTGCCAGCAGTGAAGACAGGGACACTGAAGCTTTCTTT	CASSEDRDTEAFF